This note documents a single T cell receptor beta chain sequence. The antigen remains undetermined. The CDR3 length is 15 residues. V was cut by 7 bases and J by 1 base, with 16 bases left in between. The V gene's germline CDR1 is SNHLY and CDR2 FYNNEI. The method was immunoSEQ multiplex PCR; TCRdb's version includes in-frame clones alone and lacks a portion of them. The table lists some 54,000 clones, around 82% of them singletons. The data were taken from a study of identifying expanded T cells in peripheral blood. The study's findings and limits: Clone count variance between approximately two-week samples rose with total template count. Technical replicates showed approximately 1.2 changed clones; two weeks approximately 15; four weeks 19.

No infections or other immune events were documented during collection. The chain recombines TRBV2 with TRBJ1-1, with D possibly matching TRBD1 (5 bases). The TCR sequence derives from a person aged 18-70 years in good health. The specimen sequenced was blood. The CDR3 coding sequence is TGTGCCAGCAATGACGCCGGGACTGCGAACACTGAAGCTTTCTTT. As protein: CASNDAGTANTEAFF.